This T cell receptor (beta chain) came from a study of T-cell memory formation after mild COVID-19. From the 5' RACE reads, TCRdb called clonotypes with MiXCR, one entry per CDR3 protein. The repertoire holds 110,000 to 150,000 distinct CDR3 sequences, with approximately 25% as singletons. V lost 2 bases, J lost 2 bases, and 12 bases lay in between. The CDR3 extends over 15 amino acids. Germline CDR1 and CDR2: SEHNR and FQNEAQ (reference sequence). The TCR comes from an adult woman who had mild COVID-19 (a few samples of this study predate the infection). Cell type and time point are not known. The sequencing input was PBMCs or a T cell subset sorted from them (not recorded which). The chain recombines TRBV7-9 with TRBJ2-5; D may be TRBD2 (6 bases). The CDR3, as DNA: TGTGCCAGCAGCTTATGGCGGGGCAGACAAGAGACCCAGTACTTC. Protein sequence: CASSLWRGRQETQYF.